Listed below are T cell receptor beta chains from one sample, sequenced in a study of Ad26.COV2.S vaccination and SARS-CoV-2 variants. Assay used: immunoSEQ multiplex PCR; TCRdb lists only in-frame clones, some missing. The data hold over 300,000 clones, with 83% observed a single time. Sequencing was performed on peripheral blood, taken in a trial of Ad26.COV2.S vaccine versus placebo. The origin of the receptors is a person aged 18 to 59 who received the Ad26.COV2.S COVID-19 vaccine or a placebo. CDR3s include the opening cysteine and the closing phenylalanine or tryptophan. A D gene is named only where the DNA matches it firmly. Only part of the rows carry a size: once, few, many, or a class if the clone is expanded.

TRBV2	-	TRBJ1-2	-	CASTTGLDGYTF	TGTGCCAGCACTACGGGGTTGGATGGCTACACCTTC
TRBV6-1	-	TRBJ1-2	-	CASSGRGGRGDSGYTF	TGTGCCAGCAGTGGTCGGGGAGGCAGGGGAGACAGTGGCTACACCTTC
TRBV10-3	TRBD2	TRBJ2-1	-	CAISESGGTSGLGNEQFF	TGTGCCATCAGTGAGTCGGGGGGAACTAGCGGGCTTGGGAATGAGCAGTTCTTC
TRBV7-2	-	TRBJ2-1	-	CASSLVRSPGNEQFF	TGTGCCAGCAGCTTAGTAAGGTCCCCTGGGAATGAGCAGTTCTTC
TRBV6-5	-	TRBJ1-1	-	CASGRNSPNTEAFF	TGTGCCAGCGGGAGGAACAGCCCGAACACTGAAGCTTTCTTT
TRBV7-8	-	TRBJ1-4	-	CASSSRGHRATNEKLFF	TGTGCCAGCAGCTCTAGGGGTCACCGCGCAACTAATGAAAAACTGTTTTTT
TRBV20-1	-	TRBJ2-3	once	CSASGVVQETDTQYF	TGCAGTGCTAGTGGCGTCGTTCAAGAAACAGATACGCAGTATTTT
TRBV5-5	TRBD2	TRBJ2-3	-	CASSLWEGRWDF	TGTGCCAGCAGCTTGTGGGAGGGGAGATGGGATTTT
TRBV7-9	-	TRBJ2-2	many	CASSYGTGELFF	TGTGCCAGCAGCTACGGGACAGGGGAGCTGTTTTTT
TRBV11-3	-	TRBJ1-2	-	CASSLRGFGYTF	TGTGCCAGCAGCTTAAGGGGATTTGGCTACACCTTC
TRBV11-2	TRBD1	TRBJ1-1	-	CASSLEGTASEAFF	TGTGCCAGCAGCTTAGAGGGGACAGCGTCTGAAGCTTTCTTT
TRBV7-9	TRBD1	TRBJ2-2	-	CASSFTGANTGELFF	TGTGCCAGCAGCTTTACAGGGGCGAACACCGGGGAGCTGTTTTTT
TRBV11-1	-	TRBJ1-6	-	CASSLRLGNSPLHF	TGTGCCAGCAGCCTTCGACTTGGGAATTCACCCCTCCACTTT
TRBV18	-	TRBJ2-5	-	CASSGAARETQYF	TGTGCCAGCTCGGGGGCGGCTCGGGAGACCCAGTACTTC
TRBV6-5	-	TRBJ1-1	-	CASSQGNTEAFF	TGTGCCAGCAGCCAGGGGAACACTGAAGCTTTCTTT
TRBV14	TRBD1	TRBJ1-1	few	CASSQERDRGRDTEAFF	TGTGCCAGCAGCCAGGAAAGGGACAGGGGGCGGGATACTGAAGCTTTCTTT
TRBV10-1	TRBD2	TRBJ2-1	-	CASSDEGLAANEQFF	TGCGCCAGCAGTGATGAGGGACTAGCGGCCAATGAGCAGTTCTTC
TRBV4-1	-	TRBJ2-5	-	CASSDSSETQYF	TGCGCCAGCAGCGATAGCTCCGAGACCCAGTACTTC
TRBV6-5	-	TRBJ2-7	few	CASSYGYDFGHEQYF	TGTGCCAGCAGTTACGGGTATGACTTTGGGCACGAGCAGTACTTC
TRBV7-9	TRBD2	TRBJ2-7	-	CATMGGTYEQYF	TGTGCCACGATGGGGGGGACCTACGAGCAGTACTTC
TRBV19	-	TRBJ1-2	-	CASSIGAPGKEYGYTF	TGTGCCAGTAGTATAGGGGCACCGGGTAAGGAATATGGCTACACCTTC
TRBV9	-	TRBJ2-5	-	CASSSLGASETQYF	TGTGCCAGCAGCTCTCTGGGTGCTTCGGAGACCCAGTACTTC
TRBV5-5	-	TRBJ1-6	-	CASSFGPPGNSPLHF	TGTGCCAGCAGCTTTGGTCCCCCCGGGAATTCACCCCTCCACTTT
TRBV7-9	-	TRBJ1-6	-	CASSLGAGFYNSPLHF	TGTGCCAGCAGCTTAGGAGCTGGATTTTATAATTCACCCCTCCACTTT
TRBV2	-	TRBJ1-4	-	CAGNTQGYEKLFF	TGTGCCGGGAATACTCAGGGGTATGAAAAACTGTTTTTT
TRBV7-9	-	TRBJ1-1	-	CASSLRTDTEAFF	TGTGCCAGCAGCTTAAGGACGGACACTGAAGCTTTCTTT
TRBV4-3	-	TRBJ1-1	-	CASSQERGRGGAFF	TGCGCCAGCAGCCAAGAACGAGGGAGGGGGGGAGCTTTCTTT
TRBV9	TRBD2	TRBJ2-7	-	CASSPTGGSSYEQYF	TGTGCCAGCAGCCCCACGGGGGGTAGCTCCTACGAGCAGTACTTC
TRBV7-3	-	TRBJ1-2	few	CASSLGPPTNYGYTF	TGTGCCAGCAGCTTGGGACCACCTACTAACTATGGCTACACCTTC
TRBV19	-	TRBJ1-1	once	CASSWVPVDFKNTEAFF	TGTGCCAGTAGTTGGGTCCCCGTGGACTTTAAGAACACTGAAGCTTTCTTT
TRBV7-8	-	TRBJ2-3	-	CASSSTQRPTDTQYF	TGTGCCAGCAGCTCTACCCAGAGACCCACAGATACGCAGTATTTT
TRBV6-1	TRBD1	TRBJ2-4	-	CASSERGQGNIQYF	TGTGCCAGCAGTGAAAGGGGGCAGGGAAACATTCAGTACTTC
TRBV5-4	-	TRBJ1-2	-	CASSRLPGSYNYGYTF	TGTGCCAGCAGCCGATTACCCGGCAGTTATAACTATGGCTACACCTTC
TRBV3-1/TRBV3-2	TRBD1	TRBJ2-7	-	CASSLSTYRGEQYF	TGTGCCAGCAGCCTCAGCACCTACAGGGGCGAGCAGTACTTC